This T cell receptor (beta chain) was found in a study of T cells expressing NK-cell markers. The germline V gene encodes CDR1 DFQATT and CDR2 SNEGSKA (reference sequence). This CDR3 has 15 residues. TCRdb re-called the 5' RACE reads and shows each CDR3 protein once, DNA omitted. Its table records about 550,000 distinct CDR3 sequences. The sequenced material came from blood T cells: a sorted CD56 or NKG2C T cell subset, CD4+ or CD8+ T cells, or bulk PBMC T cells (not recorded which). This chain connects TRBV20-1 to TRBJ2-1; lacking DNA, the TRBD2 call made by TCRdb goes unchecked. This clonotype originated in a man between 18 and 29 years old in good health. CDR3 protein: CSARRTSGRGDEQFF.